Each of the 4 T cell receptor beta chains below was sequenced from the same sample in a study of blood T cell repertoires in COVID-19 (dated by TCRdb to the early 2020s). Libraries were constructed by the immunoSEQ multiplex PCR assay. What TCRdb holds here is the immuneACCESS table cut down to in-frame rearrangements. Part of the clones is not present; checked against another copy, under half of the missing clones reflect an unresolved V gene, and the others are unexplained. The sample table lists about 87,000 clones, roughly four fifths of them with a count of one. The top ten clones comprise less than 2.5% of the sample. Source material: peripheral blood. The origin of the receptors is a woman in her 70s with acute or convalescent COVID-19.

The chain joins TRBV9 to TRBJ1-2; D is perhaps TRBD1 (6 bases). The CDR3 has 13 residues. Trimming removed 2 bases at V and 4 bases at J, with 9 bases between. Germline V gives CDR1 SGDLS, CDR2 YYNGEE. The CDR3 DNA reads TGTGCCAGCAGCGTGGGCAGGGGCTATGGCTACACCTTC. It encodes CASSVGRGYGYTF.

The chain employs TRBV6-6 and TRBJ2-3, with 11 nucleotides matching TRBD2. J was trimmed by 5 bases and V by 11 bases; bases with no gene match: 9. The CDR3 spans 14 residues. CDR1 and CDR2 from the germline V gene are MNHNY and SVGAGI (reference sequence). CDR3 protein: CAGSGGAEKDTQYF. The DNA for the CDR3 is TGTGCCGGTAGCGGGGGGGCCGAGAAAGATACGCAGTATTTT.

This chain joins TRBV30 and TRBJ1-1, with D maybe TRBD1 (5 bases). V gave up 2 bases and J gave up 4 bases, with 11 bases separating them. This CDR3 has 13 amino acids. Germline V gene lookup returns CDR1 GTSNPN and CDR2 SVGIG (reference sequence). Written as DNA, the CDR3 is TGTGCCTGGAGTCAGGGTTTGGGCACTGAAGCTTTCTTT. Encoded protein: CAWSQGLGTEAFF.

V usage is TRBV5-1 and J usage is TRBJ1-1; weak D call: TRBD1 (6 bases). Germline V gives CDR1 SGHRS, CDR2 YFSETQ. The CDR3 sequence is 14 residues long. Trimming stripped 5 bases from V and 1 base from J, with 12 bases between. The CDR3 region is CASRFQGQNTEAFF. In DNA form, the CDR3 reads TGCGCCAGCAGGTTCCAGGGGCAGAACACTGAAGCTTTCTTT. Variable domain in full (rest from reference TRBV5-1 and TRBJ1-1): KAGVTQTPRYLIKTRGQQVTLSCSPISGHRSVSWYQQTPGQGLQFLFEYFSETQRNKGNFPGRFSGRQFSNSRSEMNVSTLELGDSALYLCASRFQGQNTEAFFGQGTRLTVV.